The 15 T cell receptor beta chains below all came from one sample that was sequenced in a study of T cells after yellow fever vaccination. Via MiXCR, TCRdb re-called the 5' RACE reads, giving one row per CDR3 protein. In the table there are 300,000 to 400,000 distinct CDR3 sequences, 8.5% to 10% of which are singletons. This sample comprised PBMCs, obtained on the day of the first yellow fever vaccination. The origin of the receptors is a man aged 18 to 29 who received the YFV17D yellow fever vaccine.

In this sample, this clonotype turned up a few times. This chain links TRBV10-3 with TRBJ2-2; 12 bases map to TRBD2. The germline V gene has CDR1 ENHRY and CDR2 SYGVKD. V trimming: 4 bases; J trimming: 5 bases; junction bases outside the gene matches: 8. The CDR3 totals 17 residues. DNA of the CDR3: TGTGCCATCAGTGTGCCTAGCGGGGGGGCGGAAACCGGGGAGCTGTTTTTT. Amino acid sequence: CAISVPSGGAETGELFF.

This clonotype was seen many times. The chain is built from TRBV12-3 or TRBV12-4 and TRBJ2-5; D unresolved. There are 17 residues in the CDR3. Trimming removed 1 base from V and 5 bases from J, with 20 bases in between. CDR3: CASSLGRRIAAMETQYF. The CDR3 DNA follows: TGTGCCAGCAGTTTAGGCCGGCGGATAGCTGCCATGGAGACCCAGTACTTC.

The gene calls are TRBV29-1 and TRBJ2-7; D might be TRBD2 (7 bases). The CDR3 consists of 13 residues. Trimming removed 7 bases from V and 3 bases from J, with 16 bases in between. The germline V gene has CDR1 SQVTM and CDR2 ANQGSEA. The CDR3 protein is CSARGAGLYEQYF. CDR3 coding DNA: TGCAGCGCCCGGGGGGCCGGGCTCTACGAGCAGTACTTC.

This chain's CDR3 is CASSPGWRTRSDTQYF. Here the CDR3 DNA reads TGTGCCAGCAGCCCAGGTTGGCGTACACGTTCAGATACGCAGTATTTT. V is TRBV3-1 and J is TRBJ2-3; unclear D gene. Germline V lookup: CDR1 LGHDT, CDR2 YNNKEL (reference sequence). This CDR3 has 16 residues. Trimming shortened V by 4 bases and J by 4 bases, and 18 bases separated the two germline ends.

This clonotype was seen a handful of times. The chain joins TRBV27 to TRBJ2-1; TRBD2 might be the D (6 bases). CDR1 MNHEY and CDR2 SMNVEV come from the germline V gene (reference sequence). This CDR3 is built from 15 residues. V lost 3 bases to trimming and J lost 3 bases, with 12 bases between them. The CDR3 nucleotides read TGTGCCAGCAGTTTGGCGTCAGCGGGCTACAATGAGCAGTTCTTC. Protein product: CASSLASAGYNEQFF.

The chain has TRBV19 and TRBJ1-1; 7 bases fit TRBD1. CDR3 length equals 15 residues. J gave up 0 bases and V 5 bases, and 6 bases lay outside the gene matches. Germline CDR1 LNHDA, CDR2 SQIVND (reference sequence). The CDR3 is CASSPRQGVNTEAFF. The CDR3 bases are TGTGCCAGTAGTCCCCGACAGGGCGTGAACACTGAAGCTTTCTTT.

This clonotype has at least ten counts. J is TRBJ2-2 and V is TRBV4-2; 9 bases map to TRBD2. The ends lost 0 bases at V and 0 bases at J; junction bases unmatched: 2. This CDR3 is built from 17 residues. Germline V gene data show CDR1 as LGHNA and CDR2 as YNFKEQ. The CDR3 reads CASSQDIAGANTGELFF. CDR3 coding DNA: TGTGCCAGCAGCCAAGATATAGCGGGAGCGAACACCGGGGAGCTGTTTTTT.

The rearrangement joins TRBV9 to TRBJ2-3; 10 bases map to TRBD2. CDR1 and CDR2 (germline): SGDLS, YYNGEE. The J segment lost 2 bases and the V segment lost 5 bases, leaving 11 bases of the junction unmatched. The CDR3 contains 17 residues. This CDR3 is CASSPLAGESLTDTQYF. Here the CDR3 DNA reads TGTGCCAGCAGTCCCCTAGCGGGAGAAAGCCTCACAGATACGCAGTATTTT.

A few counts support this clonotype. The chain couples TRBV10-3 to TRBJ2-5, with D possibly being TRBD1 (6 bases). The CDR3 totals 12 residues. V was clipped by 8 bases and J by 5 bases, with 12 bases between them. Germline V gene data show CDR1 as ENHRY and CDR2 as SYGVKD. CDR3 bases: TGTGCCATCGGGGTTCAGGGGGAGACCCAGTACTTC. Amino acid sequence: CAIGVQGETQYF.

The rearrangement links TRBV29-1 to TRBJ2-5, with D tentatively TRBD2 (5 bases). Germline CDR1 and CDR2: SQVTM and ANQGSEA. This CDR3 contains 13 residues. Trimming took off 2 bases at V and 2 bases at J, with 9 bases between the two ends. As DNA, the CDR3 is TGCAGCGTTGAACAGGACTTTCAAGAGACCCAGTACTTC. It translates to CSVEQDFQETQYF.

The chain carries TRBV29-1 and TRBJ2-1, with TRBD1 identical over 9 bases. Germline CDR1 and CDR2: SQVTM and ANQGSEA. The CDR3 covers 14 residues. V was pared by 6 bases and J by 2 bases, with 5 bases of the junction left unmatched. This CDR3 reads CSVERDRAYNEQFF. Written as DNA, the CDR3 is TGCAGCGTAGAAAGGGACAGGGCCTACAATGAGCAGTTCTTC.

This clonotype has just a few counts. The CDR3 here is CASSLGQGNSGANVLTF. For the CDR3, the DNA is TGTGCCAGCAGCCTCGGACAGGGTAACTCTGGGGCCAACGTCCTGACTTTC. The chain combines TRBV11-2 with TRBJ2-6; TRBD1 matches at 8 bases. CDR1 and CDR2 (germline): SGHAT, FQNNGV. The CDR3 loop spans 17 amino acids. The V gene end was trimmed by 5 bases and the J gene end by 0 bases; junction bases not matched to a gene: 6.

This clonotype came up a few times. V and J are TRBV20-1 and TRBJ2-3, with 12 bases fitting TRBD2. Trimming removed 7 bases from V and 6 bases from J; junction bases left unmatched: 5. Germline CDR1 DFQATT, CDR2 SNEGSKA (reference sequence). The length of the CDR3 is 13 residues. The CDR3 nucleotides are TGCAGTGGAAGGACTAGCGGGGTTGATACGCAGTATTTT. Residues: CSGRTSGVDTQYF.

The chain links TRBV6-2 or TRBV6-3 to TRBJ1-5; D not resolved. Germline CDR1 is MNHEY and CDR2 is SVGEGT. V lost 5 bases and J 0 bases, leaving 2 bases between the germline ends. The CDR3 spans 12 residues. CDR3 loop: CASSVSNQPQHF. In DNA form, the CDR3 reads TGTGCCAGCAGTGTTAGCAATCAGCCCCAGCATTTT.

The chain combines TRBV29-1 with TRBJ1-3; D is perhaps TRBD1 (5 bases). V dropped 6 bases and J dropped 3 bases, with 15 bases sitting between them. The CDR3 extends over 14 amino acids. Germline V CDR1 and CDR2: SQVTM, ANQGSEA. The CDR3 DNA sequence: TGCAGCGTCACGGACACCGGAGGTGGAAACACCATATATTTT. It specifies CSVTDTGGGNTIYF.